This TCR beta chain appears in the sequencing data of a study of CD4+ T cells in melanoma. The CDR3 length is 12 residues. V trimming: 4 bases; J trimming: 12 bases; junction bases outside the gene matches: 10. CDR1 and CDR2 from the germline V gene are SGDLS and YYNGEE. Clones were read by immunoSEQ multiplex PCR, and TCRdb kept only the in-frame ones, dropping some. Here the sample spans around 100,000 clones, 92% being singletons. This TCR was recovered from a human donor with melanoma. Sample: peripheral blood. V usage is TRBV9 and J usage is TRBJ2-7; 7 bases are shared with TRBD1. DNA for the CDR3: TGTGCCAGCAGCCCCTCACCGGGACAGATGTACTTC. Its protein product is CASSPSPGQMYF.